This entry lists 17 T cell receptor beta chains sequenced from one sample in a study of identical twins. TCRdb redid the calling of the 5' RACE reads with MiXCR, one entry per CDR3 protein. The sample carries some 730,000 distinct CDR3 sequences, 15% to 20% recorded once. These data were also reused for a study on T cells expressing NK-cell markers.

Sequencing used PBMCs. All receptors come from a woman between 18 and 29 years old in good health.

This clonotype was seen more than once but under ten times. The chain has TRBV2 and TRBJ2-4, with D uncertain. V lost 7 bases and J lost 7, with 14 bases in between. CDR1 is SNHLY and CDR2 is FYNNEI in the germline V gene. The CDR3 contains 13 residues. The chain's CDR3 is CASMATSRNIQYF. The CDR3 bases are TGTGCCAGCATGGCTACCTCCAGGAACATTCAGTACTTC. The complete variable domain, with remaining parts taken from reference TRBV2 and TRBJ2-4, reads EPEVTQTPSHQVTQMGQEVILRCVPISNHLYFYWYRQILGQKVEFLVSFYNNEISEKSEIFDDQFSVERPDGSNFTLKIRSTKLEDSAMYFCASMATSRNIQYFGAGTRLSVL.

This clonotype was seen more than once but under ten times. The chain's CDR3 is CASSSQQGSALGYTF. CDR3 DNA: TGCGCCAGCAGCTCCCAACAGGGATCGGCGCTCGGCTACACCTTC. This sequence joins TRBV5-1 and TRBJ1-2; a weak D match, TRBD1 (6 bases). V was pared by 3 bases and J by 8 bases, with 20 bases between. This CDR3 has 15 residues. The germline V gene has CDR1 SGHRS and CDR2 YFSETQ.

This clonotype was detected only a few times. The chain combines TRBV7-9 with TRBJ1-1, with D perhaps matching TRBD1 (5 bases). The CDR3 spans 17 residues. The V end was cut by 2 bases, the J end by 0 bases, with 16 bases between. Per the germline V gene, CDR1 is SEHNR and CDR2 is FQNEAQ (reference sequence). The CDR3 spells CASSLKGRGRLNTEAFF. As DNA, the CDR3 is TGTGCCAGCAGCTTAAAAGGGAGGGGTCGCTTGAACACTGAAGCTTTCTTT. Together with reference TRBV7-9 and TRBJ1-1, the CDR3 gives the full variable domain: DTGVSQNPRHKITKRGQNVTFRCDPISEHNRLYWYRQTLGQGPEFLTYFQNEAQLEKSRLLSDRFSAERPKGSFSTLEIQRTEQGDSAMYLCASSLKGRGRLNTEAFFGQGTRLTVV.

Only a few counts were recorded for this clonotype. The CDR3 loop reads CASSPVRVQYF. CDR3 DNA: TGTGCCAGCAGCCCCGTCAGGGTTCAGTACTTC. The rearrangement joins TRBV7-9 to TRBJ2-5; D is possibly TRBD1 (5 bases). In germline, CDR1 is SEHNR, CDR2 FQNEAQ (reference sequence). The germline V and J ends were trimmed by 5 bases and 11 bases, with 12 bases remaining between them. The CDR3 is 11 residues long.

J is TRBJ1-4 and V is TRBV20-1, with 9 bases identical to TRBD1. The V gene's germline CDR1 is DFQATT and CDR2 SNEGSKA (reference sequence). The CDR3 runs 14 residues. V shed 3 bases and J 5 bases; nucleotides not matched to a gene: 4. The DNA of the CDR3 is TGCAGTGCTAGGTCCGGACAGGGGAATGAAAAACTGTTTTTT. It translates to CSARSGQGNEKLFF.

The gene calls are TRBV4-3 and TRBJ2-6, with D perhaps given as TRBD1 or TRBD2 (6 bases each). The CDR3 is 16 amino acids. V was clipped by 4 bases and J by 2 bases, with 12 bases between them. Germline V gene data show CDR1 as LGHNA and CDR2 as YSLEER. The CDR3 region is CASSRKGGPGANVLTF. CDR3 coding DNA: TGCGCCAGCAGCCGGAAAGGGGGGCCTGGGGCCAACGTCCTGACTTTC.

The chain couples TRBV12-3 or TRBV12-4 to TRBJ1-5; D gene unclear. V was cut by 4 bases and J by 0 bases, with 13 bases left in between. The CDR3 totals 16 residues. In DNA form, the CDR3 reads TGTGCCAGCAGTTCTAACATCGGAAATAGCAATCAGCCCCAGCATTTT. Translating it yields CASSSNIGNSNQPQHF.

The chain is built from TRBV20-1 and TRBJ1-1; D gene uncertain. The length of the CDR3 is 11 residues. Germline lookup yields CDR1 DFQATT and CDR2 SNEGSKA (reference sequence). V shed 1 base and J shed 13 bases, with 13 bases lying between them. The CDR3 loop is CSARVYLQDFF. For the CDR3, the DNA is TGCAGTGCTAGAGTTTACCTCCAGGATTTCTTT.

This chain joins TRBV12-3 or TRBV12-4 and TRBJ2-2; tentatively, D is TRBD2 (6 bases). There are 17 residues in the CDR3. V was pared by 2 bases and J by 0 bases, with 13 bases between. The CDR3: CASSLLLGGANTGELFF. CDR3 sequence (DNA): TGTGCCAGCAGTTTACTTCTTGGCGGGGCGAACACCGGGGAGCTGTTTTTT.

This clonotype showed up many times. The J gene is TRBJ2-2, the V gene TRBV4-1; 9 nucleotides agree with TRBD2. Losses at the gene ends were 4 bases for V and 6 bases for J; bases not matched to a gene: 12. CDR1 is MGHRA and CDR2 is YSYEKL in the germline V gene. The CDR3 covers 17 residues. Here the CDR3 DNA reads TGCGCCAGCAGCCCTTCCTCGGGACTAGCTGGGGCCGGGGAGCTGTTTTTT. The encoded protein is CASSPSSGLAGAGELFF.

This clonotype has more than one count but fewer than ten. The V gene is TRBV27, the J gene TRBJ1-4, with 8 bases identical to TRBD1. This CDR3 has 14 amino acids. Germline V CDR1 and CDR2: MNHEY, SMNVEV (reference sequence). Trimming took 8 bases from V and 4 from J; bases not matched to a gene: 6. This CDR3 is CASGRGLGNEKLFF. The CDR3 region has the DNA TGTGCCAGCGGCAGGGGGCTTGGTAATGAAAAACTGTTTTTT.

The chain is built from TRBV7-9 and TRBJ2-1; D is unresolved. V lost 5 bases, J lost 9 bases, and 11 bases lay in between. The CDR3 has 12 amino acids. Germline-derived CDR1 and CDR2 are SEHNR and FQNEAQ (reference sequence). The CDR3 region has the DNA TGTGCCAGCAGCCTCATTACCGGTGAGCAGTTCTTC. Translation: CASSLITGEQFF.

This clonotype was seen more than once but under ten times. The chain uses TRBV27 and TRBJ2-3, with a weak D call TRBD2 (5 bases). Trimming left V 1 base short and J 6 bases short, with 26 bases between. Germline CDR1 and CDR2: MNHEY and SMNVEV (reference sequence). This CDR3 has 19 residues. CDR3 nucleotides: TGTGCCAGCAGTTTATGGGCAGGAGGAGGAGTAAAAAGGAGGGATACGCAGTATTTT. Amino acids: CASSLWAGGGVKRRDTQYF.

The chain uses TRBV7-8 and TRBJ2-7; 7 bases align to TRBD2. The CDR3 covers 15 residues. Germline V CDR1 and CDR2: SGHVS, FQNEAQ. Unmatched junction bases numbered 5, after V lost 3 bases and J lost 0 bases. DNA of the CDR3: TGTGCCAGCAGCTTGGAACTAGCGACCTCCTACGAGCAGTACTTC. The encoded protein is CASSLELATSYEQYF. Full variable domain (missing parts from reference TRBV7-8 and TRBJ2-7): GAGVSQSPRYKVAKRGQDVALRCDPISGHVSLFWYQQALGQGPEFLTYFQNEAQLDKSGLPSDRFFAERPEGSVSTLKIQRTQQEDSAVYLCASSLELATSYEQYFGPGTRLTVT.

The chain has TRBV7-2 and TRBJ2-7, with no clear D. CDR1 is SGHTA, CDR2 FQGNSA, per germline. CDR3 length: 12 residues. The germline V and J ends were trimmed by 3 bases and 5 bases, with 8 bases remaining between them. The CDR3 is CASSFGLNEQYF. CDR3 DNA sequence: TGTGCCAGCAGCTTTGGGCTTAACGAGCAGTACTTC.

The chain employs TRBV10-3 and TRBJ2-3; maybe TRBD2 (6 bases). CDR1 and CDR2 from the germline V gene are ENHRY and SYGVKD. This CDR3 contains 14 residues. Between the trimmed V and J ends, which lost 9 bases and 1 base, there was a span of 14 bases. The CDR3 nucleotides are TGTGCCATTTCCACGAAGCGGGGCACAGATACGCAGTATTTT. Residues: CAISTKRGTDTQYF.

In this sample, this clonotype turned up a few times. This chain connects TRBV18 to TRBJ2-5; D gene unclear. Germline-derived CDR1 and CDR2 are KGHSH and LQKENI. Trimming shortened V by 2 bases and J by 2 bases, and 9 bases separated the two germline ends. CDR3 size: 14 residues. CDR3 sequence: CASSPNAGQETQYF. CDR3 in DNA: TGTGCCAGCTCACCAAATGCAGGTCAAGAGACCCAGTACTTC.